The next 26 T cell receptor beta chains were all read from a single sample in a study of shared clonotypes between healthy human individuals. TCRdb's copy holds only in-frame clones and misses some; the assay was immunoSEQ multiplex PCR. Of 2 million to 2.5 million clones listed, roughly 93% are singletons. The material sequenced was naive CD4+ T cells from PBMCs. Subset described: CD45RA+ positively selected. The receptor set was obtained from a man in his late teens or twenties in good health. Some clones in this sample may be carry-over from other donors' samples.

The chain combines TRBV30 with TRBJ2-7, with D tentatively TRBD1 (5 bases). CDR1 GTSNPN and CDR2 SVGIG come from the germline V gene (reference sequence). There are 12 residues in the CDR3. V shed 3 bases and J shed 2 bases, with 8 bases lying between them. Written as DNA, the CDR3 is TGTGCCTGGAGGTCGACAGCCTACGAGCAGTACTTC. This codes for CAWRSTAYEQYF.

CDR3 sequence (DNA): TGTGCCAGCAGCTTGGCAGGCACTAGCGGCTACGAGCAGTACTTC. It translates to CASSLAGTSGYEQYF. The genes are TRBV5-4 and TRBJ2-7, with 8 bases fitting TRBD2. Trimming at V came to 0 bases and at J to 3 bases, leaving 5 bases not matched to a gene. Germline CDR1 is SGHNT and CDR2 is YYREEE (reference sequence). The CDR3 runs to 15 residues.

The rearrangement joins TRBV7-9 to TRBJ2-2, with 12 bases fitting TRBD2. This CDR3 is built from 17 residues. J was trimmed by 6 bases and V by 5 bases; bases with no gene match: 10. Germline CDR1 SEHNR, CDR2 FQNEAQ (reference sequence). The DNA for the CDR3 is TGTGCCAGCAGCCCTGGACTAGCGGGACCGATCGCCGGGGAGCTGTTTTTT. Its translation: CASSPGLAGPIAGELFF.

V gene TRBV7-2 combines with J gene TRBJ2-7, with 7 positions matching TRBD2. Per the germline V gene, CDR1 is SGHTA and CDR2 is FQGNSA. This CDR3 is built from 14 residues. Trimming removed 2 bases from V and 3 bases from J; junction bases left unmatched: 4. CDR3: CASSLLGGNYEQYF. CDR3 in DNA: TGTGCCAGCAGCTTATTGGGGGGGAACTACGAGCAGTACTTC. Combining the CDR3 with reference TRBV7-2 and TRBJ2-7 gives the whole variable domain GAGVSQSPSNKVTEKGKDVELRCDPISGHTALYWYRQSLGQGLEFLIYFQGNSAPDKSGLPSDRFSAERTGGSVSTLTIQRTQQEDSAVYLCASSLLGGNYEQYFGPGTRLTVT.

This clone was detected a few times. The chain joins TRBV7-9 to TRBJ2-2, with TRBD2 matching 8 bases. CDR1 is SEHNR, CDR2 FQNEAQ, per germline (reference sequence). The CDR3 has 16 residues. With 5 bases clipped from V and 4 bases from J, the junction kept 9 bases outside the gene matches. The CDR3 sequence: CASSPREGQLTGELFF. CDR3 DNA: TGTGCCAGCAGCCCACGGGAGGGCCAACTCACCGGGGAGCTGTTTTTT.

V is TRBV9 and J is TRBJ1-2; D is uncertain. The V and J ends lost 2 bases and 4 bases respectively, with 15 bases between them. Germline V gene lookup returns CDR1 SGDLS and CDR2 YYNGEE. CDR3 size: 15 residues. CDR3 protein: CASSVMGPPLYGYTF. In nucleotides, the CDR3 is TGTGCCAGCAGCGTTATGGGCCCCCCGCTCTATGGCTACACCTTC.

The chain has TRBV7-2 and TRBJ2-5, with D uncertain. Germline values: CDR1 SGHTA, CDR2 FQGNSA. The length of the CDR3 is 14 residues. Trimming took off 4 bases at V and 1 base at J, with 10 bases between the two ends. The CDR3, as DNA: TGTGCCAGCAGCTCGGTAACTTCCCAAGAGACCCAGTACTTC. This codes for CASSSVTSQETQYF.

The J gene is TRBJ2-2, the V gene TRBV13; 7 bases match TRBD1. The V gene's germline CDR1 is PRHDT and CDR2 FYEKMQ (reference sequence). CDR3 length equals 14 residues. V was clipped by 6 bases and J by 3 bases; unmatched bases: 4. The CDR3 DNA reads TGTGCCAGCAGACGGGACAGAGACACCGGGGAGCTGTTTTTT. It translates to CASRRDRDTGELFF.

On this clone: Other nucleotide sequences from this sample produce the same CDR3. The rearrangement joins TRBV7-2 to TRBJ2-7; TRBD2 aligns across 7 bases. The J segment lost 5 bases and the V segment lost 1 base, leaving 2 bases of the junction unmatched. This CDR3 is built from 13 residues. The germline CDR1 and CDR2 sequences are SGHTA and FQGNSA. CDR3 sequence: CASSLEAGNEQYF. The CDR3 region has the DNA TGTGCCAGCAGCTTAGAAGCGGGAAACGAGCAGTACTTC.

The J gene is TRBJ2-4, the V gene TRBV5-4, with D perhaps being TRBD1 or TRBD2 (5 bases each). Trimming pared 0 bases from V and 6 bases from J, leaving 10 bases between. Per germline, CDR1 SGHNT and CDR2 YYREEE (reference sequence). The CDR3 has 14 residues. CDR3 in DNA: TGTGCCAGCAGCTTGGTTGGGGCGGGAAACATTCAGTACTTC. This encodes CASSLVGAGNIQYF. Using reference TRBV5-4 and TRBJ2-4 for the parts outside the CDR3, the full variable domain is ETGVTQSPTHLIKTRGQQVTLRCSSQSGHNTVSWYQQALGQGPQFIFQYYREEENGRGNFPPRFSGLQFPNYSSELNVNALELDDSALYLCASSLVGAGNIQYFGAGTRLSVL.

The CDR3 sequence is CASSPRLAGVQETQYF. Written as DNA, the CDR3 is TGTGCCAGCAGCCCGCGACTAGCGGGAGTCCAAGAGACCCAGTACTTC. V usage is TRBV5-4 and J usage is TRBJ2-5, with 12 bases fitting TRBD2. The germline V gene encodes CDR1 SGHNT and CDR2 YYREEE (reference sequence). V gave up 4 bases and J gave up 1 base; unmatched junction bases: 5. This CDR3 has 16 residues.

V and J are TRBV7-2 and TRBJ2-1; the match to TRBD2 covers 11 bases. V lost 0 bases, J lost 6 bases, and 7 bases stayed unmatched. The CDR3 is made up of 17 amino acids. Per germline, CDR1 SGHTA and CDR2 FQGNSA. In nucleotides, the CDR3 is TGTGCCAGCAGCTTAGCCCAACTAGCGGGAGTCGCCAATGAGCAGTTCTTC. Its protein is CASSLAQLAGVANEQFF. The full variable domain, completed using reference TRBV7-2 and TRBJ2-1, is GAGVSQSPSNKVTEKGKDVELRCDPISGHTALYWYRQSLGQGLEFLIYFQGNSAPDKSGLPSDRFSAERTGGSVSTLTIQRTQQEDSAVYLCASSLAQLAGVANEQFFGPGTRLTVL.

This clone is a singleton in its sample. The rearrangement links TRBV6-5 to TRBJ1-4; D is possibly TRBD1 (5 bases). V lost 6 bases and J 8 bases, leaving 13 bases between the germline ends. The V gene's germline CDR1 is MNHEY and CDR2 SVGAGI. The CDR3 length is 13 residues. Here the CDR3 DNA reads TGTGCCAGCAGGTTGCGTAACAGGGAAAAACTGTTTTTT. Protein product: CASRLRNREKLFF.

The rearrangement links TRBV28 to TRBJ2-3, with 8 bases lining up with TRBD1. V gave up 5 bases and J gave up 0 bases; unmatched junction bases: 10. CDR3 length equals 17 residues. From germline, CDR1 is MDHEN and CDR2 SYDVKM. CDR3 bases: TGTGCCAGCAGTCCTGGGCCAGGGGGCGCGAGCACAGATACGCAGTATTTT. It specifies CASSPGPGGASTDTQYF.

V and J are TRBV25-1 and TRBJ2-1; possibly TRBD2 for D (5 bases). CDR1 and CDR2 (germline): MGHDK, SYGVNS. This CDR3 region has 14 residues. The V gene lost 4 bases and the J gene lost 6 bases, with 13 bases spanning the gap. The CDR3 coding sequence is TGTGCCAGCAGTGTGGCGGGTATACGCAATGAGCAGTTCTTC. Translation gives CASSVAGIRNEQFF.

CDR3 in amino acids: CASSGTITYQPQHF. In DNA, the CDR3 is TGTGCCAGCAGTGGCACTATCACATATCAGCCCCAGCATTTT. V usage is TRBV6-1 and J usage is TRBJ1-5; D call uncertain. V shed 4 bases and J shed 5 bases, with 12 bases lying between them. The CDR3 loop spans 14 amino acids. Germline V gene lookup returns CDR1 MNHNS and CDR2 SASEGT.

The CDR3: CASSPGAREQPQHF. The CDR3 DNA reads TGTGCCAGCAGCCCCGGGGCGCGAGAACAGCCCCAGCATTTT. The chain is built from TRBV9 and TRBJ1-5, with a possible D match to TRBD1 (5 bases). Trimming shortened V by 4 bases and J by 7 bases, and 15 bases separated the two germline ends. Germline V gene sequence: CDR1 SGDLS, CDR2 YYNGEE. The CDR3 loop spans 14 amino acids.

The chain links TRBV11-2 to TRBJ2-3, with TRBD2 matching over 9 bases. J lost 4 bases, V lost 1 base, and 6 bases had no gene match. The germline V gene has CDR1 SGHAT and CDR2 FQNNGV. The CDR3 is 16 residues long. The CDR3 sequence is CASSLAAGGSADTQYF. The CDR3 DNA follows: TGTGCCAGCAGCTTAGCGGCGGGAGGGTCAGCAGATACGCAGTATTTT.

The rearrangement uses TRBV7-8 and TRBJ1-1; 10 nucleotides align to TRBD1. Trimming took 6 bases from V and 3 from J; bases not matched to a gene: 13. This CDR3 is built from 17 residues. Germline V CDR1 and CDR2: SGHVS, FQNEAQ. The CDR3 DNA reads as TGTGCCAGCAGTCCAGATAGAAGGGGGACAGGGGACACTGAAGCTTTCTTT. Protein product: CASSPDRRGTGDTEAFF.

Here the CDR3 reads CASSIRDLFYGYTF. The CDR3 DNA sequence: TGTGCCAGCAGTATCCGGGACCTCTTCTATGGCTACACCTTC. The chain links TRBV2 to TRBJ1-2; possible D gene TRBD1, 5 bases. The V and J ends lost 5 bases and 4 bases respectively, with 14 bases between them. The CDR3 extends over 14 amino acids. Germline V gives CDR1 SNHLY, CDR2 FYNNEI.

The V gene is TRBV5-4, the J gene TRBJ2-3; D tentatively reads TRBD1 or TRBD2 (5 bases each). V was clipped by 4 bases and J by 4 bases, with 19 bases between them. Germline V CDR1 and CDR2: SGHNT, YYREEE (reference sequence). The CDR3 consists of 16 residues. The CDR3 reads CASSRALGEYADTQYF. In DNA, the CDR3 is TGTGCCAGCAGCCGGGCGCTGGGGGAGTACGCAGATACGCAGTATTTT.

This chain connects TRBV5-1 to TRBJ2-5; 9 positions match TRBD1. The junction had 12 bases not matched to a gene; V was cut back by 4 bases and J by 2 bases. The CDR3 is 17 residues long. Germline V gives CDR1 SGHRS, CDR2 YFSETQ. The CDR3 DNA sequence: TGCGCCAGCAGCCGCAGGCCGGGACAGGGTAAACAAGAGACCCAGTACTTC. Translated, it gives CASSRRPGQGKQETQYF. The full variable domain, with the rest looked up from reference TRBV5-1 and TRBJ2-5, is KAGVTQTPRYLIKTRGQQVTLSCSPISGHRSVSWYQQTPGQGLQFLFEYFSETQRNKGNFPGRFSGRQFSNSRSEMNVSTLELGDSALYLCASSRRPGQGKQETQYFGPGTRLLVL.

The V call is TRBV5-4, the J call TRBJ1-3; TRBD1 matches at 8 bases. The CDR3 contains 16 residues. The germline V gene has CDR1 SGHNT and CDR2 YYREEE (reference sequence). J lost 4 bases, V lost 3 bases, and 9 bases had no gene match. As DNA, the CDR3 is TGTGCCAGCAGCTCGCGTCCGGACAGGGTGGGAAACACCATATATTTT. It encodes CASSSRPDRVGNTIYF.

The J gene is TRBJ2-5, the V gene TRBV6-5; possible D gene TRBD2, 6 bases. CDR1 MNHEY and CDR2 SVGAGI come from the germline V gene. Between the trimmed V and J ends, which lost 2 bases and 6 bases, there was a span of 13 bases. The CDR3 is 14 residues long. The CDR3 loop is CASSYPGDRQTQYF. The CDR3, as DNA: TGTGCCAGCAGTTACCCGGGGGATCGGCAGACCCAGTACTTC.

This clone was detected only once. The V gene is TRBV5-1, the J gene TRBJ2-5; no clear D gene. The CDR3 length is 13 residues. Trimming removed 4 bases from V and 4 bases from J, with 11 bases in between. Germline-derived CDR1 and CDR2 are SGHRS and YFSETQ. The DNA for the CDR3 is TGCGCCAGCAGCGTGATTAGCCGAGAGACCCAGTACTTC. Protein: CASSVISRETQYF.

The chain combines TRBV6-1 with TRBJ1-4; D not certain. Deletions cut 10 bases from V and 2 bases from J, with 11 bases between. This CDR3 contains 13 residues. Per the germline V gene, CDR1 is MNHNS and CDR2 is SASEGT. CDR3 DNA: TGTGCCACCTCCCGGGGTACTAATGAAAAACTGTTTTTT. Protein product: CATSRGTNEKLFF.